The T cell receptor beta chain under discussion was sequenced for a study of OX40 agonist ivuxolimab in advanced cancers. Overall study context: Six ivuxolimab dose levels, 0.01 to 10 mg/kg, were given intravenously every 2 weeks.

Blood draws occurred at baseline, cycle 4 day 1, and cycle 7 day 1. Data came from immunoSEQ multiplex PCR; TCRdb stores just in-frame clones and leaves some out. Here the sample spans about 60,000 clones, roughly 90% being singletons. Whole-study findings and limits: There was clonal expansion of CD4+ and CD8+ blood T cells by week 6 at 0.1 to 3.0 mg/kg. Among the least clonally expanded were partial responders at 0.1-3.0 mg/kg.

Concerning this clone itself: Its target is unknown.

The material was CD4+ or CD8+ T cells sorted from blood, obtained in a trial of the OX40 agonist ivuxolimab. This TCR derives from an adult with an advanced solid tumor such as melanoma, head and neck, liver or kidney cancer.

The CDR3 DNA follows: TGTGCCAGCAGTGGAGTGTCCGGGACTAGCGGGAGGGCCTTTTCACAGTACTTC. Protein: CASSGVSGTSGRAFSQYF. The chain has TRBV6-1 and TRBJ2-7; TRBD2 matches 16 bases. CDR3 length: 18 residues. V shed 4 bases and J 10 bases; nucleotides not matched to a gene: 16. Germline lookup yields CDR1 MNHNS and CDR2 SASEGT.